This is a list of T cell receptor beta chains from one sample in a study of Graves' ophthalmopathy and Graves' hyperthyroidism. TCRdb independently ran MiXCR on the multiplex PCR reads; one entry per CDR3 protein. The sample carries approximately 700,000 distinct CDR3 sequences, about two fifths recorded once. The sample taken for sequencing was peripheral blood. The receptors come from an adult man with Graves' ophthalmopathy. Each CDR3 is given with its conserved first and last residue. The order of the fields is V gene, J gene, clone size, D gene, CDR3 DNA, CDR3 protein. The D gene is left open where the match is weak. Clone sizes are given selectively: once, few, many, or a class where the clone is expanded.

V gene: TRBV20-1; J gene: TRBJ1-2; clone size: many; D gene: TRBD1; CDR3 DNA: TGCAGTGCTAGAGACGTTGACAGGGTCTACGGCTACACCTTC; CDR3 protein: CSARDVDRVYGYTF
V gene: TRBV2; J gene: TRBJ1-4; clone size: NA; D gene: NA; CDR3 DNA: TGTGCCAGCAGTCCGCCGGGGGGCAGGGAAAAACTGTTTTTT; CDR3 protein: CASSPPGGREKLFF
V gene: TRBV10-3; J gene: TRBJ2-6; clone size: NA; D gene: NA; CDR3 DNA: TGTGCCATCAGCCGGGACACCAACGTCCTGACTTTC; CDR3 protein: CAISRDTNVLTF
V gene: TRBV5-1; J gene: TRBJ2-5; clone size: NA; D gene: TRBD2; CDR3 DNA: TGCGCCAGCAGCGCCGGGACTAGCGGAACCCAAGAGACCCAGTACTTC; CDR3 protein: CASSAGTSGTQETQYF
V gene: TRBV7-8; J gene: TRBJ2-2; clone size: few; D gene: NA; CDR3 DNA: TGTGCCAGCAGGGGACTGTTCGAAGATAGCACCGGGGAGCTGTTTTTT; CDR3 protein: CASRGLFEDSTGELFF
V gene: TRBV4-1; J gene: TRBJ1-2; clone size: NA; D gene: NA; CDR3 DNA: TGCGCCAGCAGCCCCATAAAGGACTCCGCTAACTATGGCTACACCTTC; CDR3 protein: CASSPIKDSANYGYTF
V gene: TRBV4-1; J gene: TRBJ2-5; clone size: NA; D gene: NA; CDR3 DNA: TGCGCCAGCAGCCAAGAATCCCCGATGTACCAAGAGACCCAGTACTTC; CDR3 protein: CASSQESPMYQETQYF
V gene: TRBV5-8; J gene: TRBJ2-2; clone size: few; D gene: NA; CDR3 DNA: TGTGCCAGCAGCTCCGTAAAGCACTCAGGCACCGGGGAGCTGTTTTTT; CDR3 protein: CASSSVKHSGTGELFF
V gene: TRBV6-2/TRBV6-3; J gene: TRBJ2-7; clone size: once; D gene: NA; CDR3 DNA: TGTGCTAGAGGGCGGTACTCCTACGAGCAGTACTTC; CDR3 protein: CARGRYSYEQYF
V gene: TRBV7-9; J gene: TRBJ1-2; clone size: NA; D gene: TRBD1; CDR3 DNA: TGTGCCAGCAGCCCGACAGGGGGCGCGGACTATGGCTACACCTTC; CDR3 protein: CASSPTGGADYGYTF
V gene: TRBV19; J gene: TRBJ1-1; clone size: NA; D gene: TRBD1; CDR3 DNA: TGTGCCAGTATTTGGGACAGGGATCGCATGAACACTGAAGCTTTCTTT; CDR3 protein: CASIWDRDRMNTEAFF
V gene: TRBV5-5; J gene: TRBJ1-1; clone size: many; D gene: NA; CDR3 DNA: TGTGCCAGCAGCTTGGACATTCCTGAAGCTTTCTTT; CDR3 protein: CASSLDIPEAFF
V gene: TRBV10-2; J gene: TRBJ1-1; clone size: many; D gene: NA; CDR3 DNA: TGCGCCAGCTTTGCGCCAGGGGAGGCCACTGAAGCTTTCTTT; CDR3 protein: CASFAPGEATEAFF
V gene: TRBV5-1; J gene: TRBJ2-3; clone size: NA; D gene: TRBD1; CDR3 DNA: TGCGCCAGCAGCTTGGTCCCGGACAGGAGTACAGATACGCAGTATTTT; CDR3 protein: CASSLVPDRSTDTQYF
V gene: TRBV10-3; J gene: TRBJ1-4; clone size: many; D gene: NA; CDR3 DNA: TGTGCCATCAGGGATGCAACTAATGAAAAACTGTTTTTT; CDR3 protein: CAIRDATNEKLFF
V gene: TRBV19; J gene: TRBJ2-7; clone size: many; D gene: NA; CDR3 DNA: TGTGCCAGTAGTAACCCGGGACAAGTCTACGAGCAGTACTTC; CDR3 protein: CASSNPGQVYEQYF
V gene: TRBV24-1; J gene: TRBJ2-2; clone size: few; D gene: TRBD2; CDR3 DNA: TGTGCCACCAGTGATTTTAGGGCGGGAGCGAACACCGGGGAGCTGTTTTTT; CDR3 protein: CATSDFRAGANTGELFF
V gene: TRBV9; J gene: TRBJ2-7; clone size: few; D gene: TRBD2; CDR3 DNA: TGTGCCAGCAGCCCTGACTTAGCGGGAGCTTACCACGAGCAGTACTTC; CDR3 protein: CASSPDLAGAYHEQYF
V gene: TRBV19; J gene: TRBJ2-7; clone size: many; D gene: NA; CDR3 DNA: TGTGCCAGTAACGCAGGCCTCACCTACGAGCAGTACTTC; CDR3 protein: CASNAGLTYEQYF
V gene: TRBV2; J gene: TRBJ1-1; clone size: NA; D gene: TRBD1; CDR3 DNA: TGTGCCAGCAGTCCCCTTCAGACAGGGGTGAACACTGAAGCTTTCTTT; CDR3 protein: CASSPLQTGVNTEAFF
V gene: TRBV6-5; J gene: TRBJ1-2; clone size: many; D gene: NA; CDR3 DNA: TGTGCCAGCAGCGCAGGGGACTATGGCTACACCTTC; CDR3 protein: CASSAGDYGYTF
V gene: TRBV10-3; J gene: TRBJ2-6; clone size: once; D gene: NA; CDR3 DNA: TGTGCCACCACAGGCTCTGGGGCCAACGTCCTGACTTTC; CDR3 protein: CATTGSGANVLTF
V gene: TRBV10-1; J gene: TRBJ2-7; clone size: many; D gene: NA; CDR3 DNA: TGCGCCAGCGGGACGGCCTACGAGCAGTACTTC; CDR3 protein: CASGTAYEQYF
V gene: TRBV20-1; J gene: TRBJ1-3; clone size: NA; D gene: NA; CDR3 DNA: TGCAGTGCTGTACAGGGTTACGGAAACACCATATATTTT; CDR3 protein: CSAVQGYGNTIYF
V gene: TRBV7-9; J gene: TRBJ1-5; clone size: many; D gene: NA; CDR3 DNA: TGTGCCAGCAGCTTAGGGGGCATCGCGCAGCCCCAGCATTTT; CDR3 protein: CASSLGGIAQPQHF
V gene: TRBV5-4; J gene: TRBJ2-5; clone size: many; D gene: TRBD2; CDR3 DNA: TGTGCCAGCAGCTTTGGCGGGGGGCCTCAAGAGACCCAGTACTTC; CDR3 protein: CASSFGGGPQETQYF
V gene: TRBV29-1; J gene: TRBJ2-5; clone size: many; D gene: TRBD2; CDR3 DNA: TGCAGCGTTGCTCTCGGGACTATGCAAGAGACCCAGTACTTC; CDR3 protein: CSVALGTMQETQYF
V gene: TRBV7-9; J gene: TRBJ2-7; clone size: few; D gene: NA; CDR3 DNA: TGTGCCAGCAGTTCTCCCGCTGATAGCTCCTACGAGCAGTACTTC; CDR3 protein: CASSSPADSSYEQYF
V gene: TRBV29-1; J gene: TRBJ2-7; clone size: many; D gene: TRBD1; CDR3 DNA: TGCAGCGTTGAGAAGGTCTCTGGGACAGGGCTATCCTACGAGCAGTACTTC; CDR3 protein: CSVEKVSGTGLSYEQYF
V gene: TRBV15; J gene: TRBJ2-5; clone size: NA; D gene: TRBD1; CDR3 DNA: TGTGCCACCAGCGTTTCGGAAGGGGGCCACCAAGAGACCCAGTACTTC; CDR3 protein: CATSVSEGGHQETQYF
V gene: TRBV7-9; J gene: TRBJ1-2; clone size: many; D gene: NA; CDR3 DNA: TGTGCCAGCACCGGGGGAGCTAACTATGGCTACACCTTC; CDR3 protein: CASTGGANYGYTF
V gene: TRBV7-6; J gene: TRBJ1-4; clone size: NA; D gene: TRBD1; CDR3 DNA: TGCGCCAGCAGCCAACCACAGGGGTCGAATGAAAAACTGTTTTTT; CDR3 protein: CASSQPQGSNEKLFF
V gene: TRBV24-1; J gene: TRBJ1-2; clone size: many; D gene: NA; CDR3 DNA: TGTGCCACCAGTGGGGACAACTATGGCTACACCTTC; CDR3 protein: CATSGDNYGYTF
V gene: TRBV10-2; J gene: TRBJ1-2; clone size: many; D gene: TRBD1; CDR3 DNA: TGCGCCAGCAGACAGGGGAAGGATGGCTACACCTTC; CDR3 protein: CASRQGKDGYTF
V gene: TRBV20-1; J gene: TRBJ1-5; clone size: NA; D gene: NA; CDR3 DNA: TGCAGTGCGAAGAGGAGCAATCAGCCCCAGCATTTT; CDR3 protein: CSAKRSNQPQHF
V gene: TRBV7-2; J gene: TRBJ1-5; clone size: many; D gene: NA; CDR3 DNA: TGTGCCAGCAGCTTAGATGGGCTCGGCAATCAGCCCCAGCATTTT; CDR3 protein: CASSLDGLGNQPQHF
V gene: TRBV12-3/TRBV12-4; J gene: TRBJ1-6; clone size: many; D gene: NA; CDR3 DNA: TGTGCCAGCAGTTTTCACGGGTTTTCTAATTCACCCCTCCACTTT; CDR3 protein: CASSFHGFSNSPLHF
V gene: TRBV15; J gene: TRBJ1-2; clone size: NA; D gene: NA; CDR3 DNA: TGTGCCACCAGCAGCGGGACCTATGGCTACACCTTC; CDR3 protein: CATSSGTYGYTF
V gene: TRBV12-3/TRBV12-4; J gene: TRBJ1-5; clone size: many; D gene: NA; CDR3 DNA: TGTGCCAGCACGCGGAGGGCTAGCAATCAGCCCCAGCATTTT; CDR3 protein: CASTRRASNQPQHF
V gene: TRBV27; J gene: TRBJ1-2; clone size: NA; D gene: TRBD1; CDR3 DNA: TGTGCCAGCAGTAGGGACAGTGCATACTATGGCTACACCTTC; CDR3 protein: CASSRDSAYYGYTF
V gene: TRBV15; J gene: TRBJ2-7; clone size: many; D gene: NA; CDR3 DNA: TGTGCCACCAGCCCTTCTTCAGGGTACGAGCAGTACTTC; CDR3 protein: CATSPSSGYEQYF
V gene: TRBV6-4; J gene: TRBJ2-7; clone size: NA; D gene: NA; CDR3 DNA: TGTGCCAAAAAAGACCCTTCCGAGCAGTACTTC; CDR3 protein: CAKKDPSEQYF
V gene: TRBV20-1; J gene: TRBJ1-1; clone size: many; D gene: TRBD1; CDR3 DNA: TGCAGTGCTAGAGCCGGGACAGCTAACACTGAAGCTTTCTTT; CDR3 protein: CSARAGTANTEAFF
V gene: TRBV10-3; J gene: TRBJ1-2; clone size: NA; D gene: NA; CDR3 DNA: TGTGCCATCAGGCACAGCGGGGGAGCCTATGGCTACACCTTC; CDR3 protein: CAIRHSGGAYGYTF
V gene: TRBV10-3; J gene: TRBJ2-7; clone size: NA; D gene: TRBD1; CDR3 DNA: TGTGCCATCAGTGAGTCAGGGACAGCCACCTACGAGCAGTACTTC; CDR3 protein: CAISESGTATYEQYF
V gene: TRBV7-3; J gene: TRBJ1-5; clone size: NA; D gene: TRBD1; CDR3 DNA: TGTGCCAGCAGCCTAGCGTGGCAGGGGGTGGGACAGCCCCAGCATTTT; CDR3 protein: CASSLAWQGVGQPQHF
V gene: TRBV7-9; J gene: TRBJ1-2; clone size: many; D gene: NA; CDR3 DNA: TGTGCCAGCAGCTTAGAAAGGGTTGAGGCGAACTATGGCTACACCTTC; CDR3 protein: CASSLERVEANYGYTF
V gene: TRBV15; J gene: TRBJ2-6; clone size: NA; D gene: TRBD2; CDR3 DNA: TGTGCCACCAGCAGTAGCGGGGACTCTGGGGCCAACGTCCTGACTTTC; CDR3 protein: CATSSSGDSGANVLTF
V gene: TRBV5-1; J gene: TRBJ1-2; clone size: few; D gene: NA; CDR3 DNA: TGCGCCAGCAGCACCCTCGGGCTTCTCTACGGCGACTATGGCTACACCTTC; CDR3 protein: CASSTLGLLYGDYGYTF
V gene: TRBV5-8; J gene: TRBJ1-2; clone size: many; D gene: TRBD1; CDR3 DNA: TGTGCCAGCAGCGGGGACAGGACAGTTCCCTATGGCTACACCTTC; CDR3 protein: CASSGDRTVPYGYTF
V gene: TRBV29-1; J gene: TRBJ2-5; clone size: NA; D gene: NA; CDR3 DNA: TGCAGCGTTTGTTTCAGGGAGACCCAGTACTTC; CDR3 protein: CSVCFRETQYF
V gene: TRBV10-3; J gene: TRBJ2-7; clone size: NA; D gene: NA; CDR3 DNA: TGTGCCAGCAGCCCGGGACCCAAGCCGTACGAGCAGTACTTC; CDR3 protein: CASSPGPKPYEQYF
V gene: TRBV7-2; J gene: TRBJ2-2; clone size: NA; D gene: TRBD2; CDR3 DNA: TGCGCCAGCAGCCAAGAAGTCCTAGCGGGAGGTGGACCCGGGGAGCTGTTTTTT; CDR3 protein: CASSQEVLAGGGPGELFF